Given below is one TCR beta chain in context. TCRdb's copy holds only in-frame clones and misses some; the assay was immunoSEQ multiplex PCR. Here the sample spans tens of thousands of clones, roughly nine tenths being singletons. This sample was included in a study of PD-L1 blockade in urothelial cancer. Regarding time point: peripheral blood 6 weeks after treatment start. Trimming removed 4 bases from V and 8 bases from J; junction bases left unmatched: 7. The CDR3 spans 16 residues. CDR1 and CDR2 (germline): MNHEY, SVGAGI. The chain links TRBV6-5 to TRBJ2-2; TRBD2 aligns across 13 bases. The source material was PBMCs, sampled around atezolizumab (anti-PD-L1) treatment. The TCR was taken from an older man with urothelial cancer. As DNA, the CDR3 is TGTGCCAGCAGTTGGGGGACTAGCGGGGAGGAGGGGGAGCTGTTTTTT. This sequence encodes CASSWGTSGEEGELFF.